This T cell receptor beta chain was profiled in a study of response to subunit inactivated influenza vaccine. TCRdb called the RT-PCR reads again in MiXCR, with one record for every CDR3 protein. The sample lists over 450,000 distinct CDR3 sequences; 13% were seen once. Germline V gives CDR1 DFQATT, CDR2 SNEGSKA (reference sequence). This CDR3 comprises 17 residues. On this clonotype itself: Its specificity is not known.

Findings and caveats of the study: It was suggested by the authors that few new T cells are recruited by each seasonal influenza vaccination.

The origin of this receptor is a man in his forties or fifties who received an inactivated influenza vaccine. The chain joins TRBV20-1 to TRBJ2-7; TRBD2 agrees at 8 bases. This specimen consisted of PBMCs from blood, obtained about 6 weeks after vaccination. CDR3 in amino acids: CCARDQGSGALAYEQYF. CDR3 DNA: TGCTGCGCTAGAGACCAAGGTAGCGGGGCACTAGCCTACGAGCAGTACTTC.